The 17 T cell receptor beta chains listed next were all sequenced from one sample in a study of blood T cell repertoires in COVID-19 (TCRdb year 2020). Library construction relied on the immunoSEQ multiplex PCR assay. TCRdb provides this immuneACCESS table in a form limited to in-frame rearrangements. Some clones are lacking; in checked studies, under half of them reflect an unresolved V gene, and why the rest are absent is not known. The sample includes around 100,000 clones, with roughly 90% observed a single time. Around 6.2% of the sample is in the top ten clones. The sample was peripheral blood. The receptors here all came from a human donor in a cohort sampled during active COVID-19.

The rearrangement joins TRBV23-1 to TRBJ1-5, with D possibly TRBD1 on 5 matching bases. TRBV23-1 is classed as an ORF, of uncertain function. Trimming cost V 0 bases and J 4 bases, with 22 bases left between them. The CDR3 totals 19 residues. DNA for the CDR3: TGCGCCAGCAGTCAATCTAGGCGGGGGAGGTTAAGGGGAAATCAGCCCCAGCATTTT. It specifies CASSQSRRGRLRGNQPQHF.

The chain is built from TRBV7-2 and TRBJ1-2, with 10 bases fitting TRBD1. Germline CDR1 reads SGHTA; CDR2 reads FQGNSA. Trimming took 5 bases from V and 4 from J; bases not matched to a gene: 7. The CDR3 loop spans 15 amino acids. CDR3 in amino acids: CASSPRQGAVYGYTF. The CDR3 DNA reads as TGTGCCAGCAGCCCTCGACAGGGGGCCGTCTATGGCTACACCTTC.

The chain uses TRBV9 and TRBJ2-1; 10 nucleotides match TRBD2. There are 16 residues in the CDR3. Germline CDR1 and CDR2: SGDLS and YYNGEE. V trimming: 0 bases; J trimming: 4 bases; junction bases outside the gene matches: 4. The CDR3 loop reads CASSVAGTSAYNEQFF. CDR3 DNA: TGTGCCAGCAGCGTAGCAGGGACTAGCGCATACAATGAGCAGTTCTTC.

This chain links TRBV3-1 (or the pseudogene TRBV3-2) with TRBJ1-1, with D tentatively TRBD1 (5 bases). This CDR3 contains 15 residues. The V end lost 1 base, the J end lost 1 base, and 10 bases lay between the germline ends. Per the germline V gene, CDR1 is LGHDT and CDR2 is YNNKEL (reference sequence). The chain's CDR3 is CASSQGGGWNTEAFF. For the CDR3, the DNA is TGTGCCAGCAGCCAAGGGGGGGGTTGGAACACTGAAGCTTTCTTT.

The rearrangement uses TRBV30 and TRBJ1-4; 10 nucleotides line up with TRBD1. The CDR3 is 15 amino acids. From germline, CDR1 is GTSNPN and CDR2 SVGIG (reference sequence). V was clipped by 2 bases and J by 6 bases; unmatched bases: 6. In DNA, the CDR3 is TGTGCCTGGAGTAGGACAGGGGGTTTGTATGAAAAACTGTTTTTT. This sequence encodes CAWSRTGGLYEKLFF.

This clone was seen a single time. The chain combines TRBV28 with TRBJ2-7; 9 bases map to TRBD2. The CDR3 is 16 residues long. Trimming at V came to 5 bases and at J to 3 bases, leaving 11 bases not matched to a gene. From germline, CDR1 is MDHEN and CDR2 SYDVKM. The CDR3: CASSGVSGSPYYEQYF. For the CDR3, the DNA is TGTGCCAGCAGTGGAGTTAGCGGGAGCCCATACTACGAGCAGTACTTC.

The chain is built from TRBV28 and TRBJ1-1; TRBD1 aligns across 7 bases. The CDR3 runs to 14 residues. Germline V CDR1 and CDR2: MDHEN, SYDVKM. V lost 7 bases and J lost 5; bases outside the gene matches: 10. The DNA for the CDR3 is TGTGCCAGCATCCCGGGACAGACGAGAACTGAAGCTTTCTTT. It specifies CASIPGQTRTEAFF.

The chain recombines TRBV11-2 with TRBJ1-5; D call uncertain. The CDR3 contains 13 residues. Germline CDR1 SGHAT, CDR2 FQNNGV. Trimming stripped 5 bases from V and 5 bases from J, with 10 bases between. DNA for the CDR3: TGTGCCAGCAGCCCGGGGAGAGATCAGCCCCAGCATTTT. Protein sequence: CASSPGRDQPQHF.

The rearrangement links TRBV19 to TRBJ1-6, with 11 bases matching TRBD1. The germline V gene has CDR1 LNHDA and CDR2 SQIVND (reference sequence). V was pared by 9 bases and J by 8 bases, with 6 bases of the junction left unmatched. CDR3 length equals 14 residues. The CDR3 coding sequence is TGTGCCAGCGCTCCGGGACAGGGGGATTCACCCCTCCACTTT. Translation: CASAPGQGDSPLHF.

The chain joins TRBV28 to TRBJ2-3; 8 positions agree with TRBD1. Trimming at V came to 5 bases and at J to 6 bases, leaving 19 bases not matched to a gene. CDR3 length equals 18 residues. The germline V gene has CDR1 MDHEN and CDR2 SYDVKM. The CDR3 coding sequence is TGTGCCAGCAGTCCCACCTCGACCAGGGGGCGCAGGTTGGATACGCAGTATTTT. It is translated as CASSPTSTRGRRLDTQYF.

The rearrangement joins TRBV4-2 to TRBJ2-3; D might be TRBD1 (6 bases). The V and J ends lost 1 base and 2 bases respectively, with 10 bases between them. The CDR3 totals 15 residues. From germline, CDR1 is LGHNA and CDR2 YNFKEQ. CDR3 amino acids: CASSQGTDVTDTQYF. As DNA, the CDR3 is TGTGCCAGCAGCCAAGGGACAGATGTCACAGATACGCAGTATTTT.

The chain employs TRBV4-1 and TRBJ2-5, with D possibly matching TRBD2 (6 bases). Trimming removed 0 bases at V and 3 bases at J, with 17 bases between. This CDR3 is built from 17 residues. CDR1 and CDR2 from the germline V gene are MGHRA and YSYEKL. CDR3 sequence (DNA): TGCGCCAGCAGCCAAGATGCGGCCGGAGGGGCCAAAGAGACCCAGTACTTC. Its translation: CASSQDAAGGAKETQYF.

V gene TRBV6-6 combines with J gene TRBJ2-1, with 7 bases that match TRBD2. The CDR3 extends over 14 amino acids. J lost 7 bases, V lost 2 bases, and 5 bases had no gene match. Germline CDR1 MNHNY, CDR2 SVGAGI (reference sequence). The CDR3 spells CASSYEAGLNEQFF. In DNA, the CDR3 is TGTGCCAGCAGTTACGAAGCGGGGTTGAATGAGCAGTTCTTC.

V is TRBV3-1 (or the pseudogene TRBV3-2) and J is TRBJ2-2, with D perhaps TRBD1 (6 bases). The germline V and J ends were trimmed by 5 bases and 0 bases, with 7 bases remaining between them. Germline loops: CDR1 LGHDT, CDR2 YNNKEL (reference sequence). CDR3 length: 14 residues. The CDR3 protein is CASSWTANTGELFF. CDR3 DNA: TGTGCCAGCAGCTGGACAGCGAACACCGGGGAGCTGTTTTTT.

In DNA, the CDR3 is TGCGCCAGCAGCTTGGCCCTGGGGCAGCCCGGTTCTGGAAACACCATATATTTT. Its translation: CASSLALGQPGSGNTIYF. V is TRBV5-1 and J is TRBJ1-3, with D perhaps TRBD1 (5 bases). The ends were cut back, 0 bases at V and 1 base at J, with 17 bases in the middle. The CDR3 is 18 residues long. Germline V lookup: CDR1 SGHRS, CDR2 YFSETQ.

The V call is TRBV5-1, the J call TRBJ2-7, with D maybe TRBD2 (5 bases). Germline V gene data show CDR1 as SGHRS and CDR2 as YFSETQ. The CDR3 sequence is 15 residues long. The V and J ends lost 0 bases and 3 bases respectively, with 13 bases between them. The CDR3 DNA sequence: TGCGCCAGCAGCTTGGCCTCCAGCGGAAACTACGAGCAGTACTTC. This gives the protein CASSLASSGNYEQYF.

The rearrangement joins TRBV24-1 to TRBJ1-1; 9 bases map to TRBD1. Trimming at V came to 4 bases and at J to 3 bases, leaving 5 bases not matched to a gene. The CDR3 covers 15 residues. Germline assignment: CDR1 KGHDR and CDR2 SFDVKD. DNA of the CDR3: TGTGCCACCAGTGACCCTCGGACAGGGGACACTGAAGCTTTCTTT. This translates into CATSDPRTGDTEAFF.